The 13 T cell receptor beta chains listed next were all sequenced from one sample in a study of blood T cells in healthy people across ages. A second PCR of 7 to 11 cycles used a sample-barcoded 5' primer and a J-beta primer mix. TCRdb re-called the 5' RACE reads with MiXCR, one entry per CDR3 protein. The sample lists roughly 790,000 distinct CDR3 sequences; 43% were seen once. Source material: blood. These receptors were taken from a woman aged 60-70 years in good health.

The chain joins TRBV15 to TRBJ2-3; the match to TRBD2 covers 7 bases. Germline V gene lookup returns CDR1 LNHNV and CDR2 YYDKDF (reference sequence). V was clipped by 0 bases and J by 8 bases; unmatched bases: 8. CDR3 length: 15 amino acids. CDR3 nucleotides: TGTGCCACCAGCAGAGATCCCGGGGAGGGAAGTACGCAGTATTTT. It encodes CATSRDPGEGSTQYF.

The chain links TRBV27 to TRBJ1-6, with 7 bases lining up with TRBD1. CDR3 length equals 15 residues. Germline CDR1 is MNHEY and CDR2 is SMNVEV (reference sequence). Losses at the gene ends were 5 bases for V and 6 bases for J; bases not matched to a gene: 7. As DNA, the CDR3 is TGTGCCAGCAGTCGGGAGGGGGCAGGTAATTCACCCCTCCACTTT. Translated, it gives CASSREGAGNSPLHF.

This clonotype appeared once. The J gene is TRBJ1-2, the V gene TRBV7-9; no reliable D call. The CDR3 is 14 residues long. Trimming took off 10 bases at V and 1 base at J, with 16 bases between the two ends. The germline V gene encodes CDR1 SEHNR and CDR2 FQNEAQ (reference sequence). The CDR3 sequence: CATGGRADNYGYTF. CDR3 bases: TGTGCCACAGGTGGGAGGGCCGATAACTATGGCTACACCTTC.

In DNA form, the CDR3 reads TGTGCCAGCAGTTCCTCCAGACTAGCGGGAGGGGGGTCCTACGAGCAGTACTTC. This codes for CASSSSRLAGGGSYEQYF. This chain uses TRBV6-2 or TRBV6-3 with TRBJ2-4, with 14 nucleotides matching TRBD2. The last part of the DNA fits TRBJ2-7 better; the J call may be wrong. The CDR3 is 18 residues long. From germline, CDR1 is MNHEY and CDR2 SVGEGT.

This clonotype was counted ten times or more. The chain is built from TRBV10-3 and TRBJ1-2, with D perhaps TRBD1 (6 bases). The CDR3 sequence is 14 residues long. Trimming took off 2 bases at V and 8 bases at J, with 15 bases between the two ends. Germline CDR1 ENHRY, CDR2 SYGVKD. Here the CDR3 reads CAISEQNRVSGYTF. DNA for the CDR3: TGTGCCATCAGTGAGCAGAACAGGGTATCCGGCTACACCTTC.

This CDR3 reads CASRPGQDNGYTF. The CDR3 region has the DNA TGTGCCAGCAGACCGGGACAGGACAATGGCTACACCTTC. The J gene is TRBJ1-2, the V gene TRBV12-3 or TRBV12-4, with 8 bases lining up with TRBD1. The CDR3 spans 13 residues. Trimming took 6 bases from V and 6 from J; bases not matched to a gene: 6.

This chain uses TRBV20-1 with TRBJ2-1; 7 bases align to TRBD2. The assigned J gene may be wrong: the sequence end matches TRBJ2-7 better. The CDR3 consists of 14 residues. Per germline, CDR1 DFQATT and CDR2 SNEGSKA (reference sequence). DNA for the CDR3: TGCAGTGCTAGTTTCGGGAGGAGGGGCAATGAGCAGTACTTC. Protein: CSASFGRRGNEQYF.

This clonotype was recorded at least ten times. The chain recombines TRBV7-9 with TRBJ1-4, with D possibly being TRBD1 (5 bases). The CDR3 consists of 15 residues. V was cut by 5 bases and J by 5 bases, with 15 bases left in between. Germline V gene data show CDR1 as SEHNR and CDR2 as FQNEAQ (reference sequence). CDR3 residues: CASSPGTTRNEKLFF. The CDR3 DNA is TGTGCCAGCAGCCCAGGGACGACTCGAAATGAAAAACTGTTTTTT.

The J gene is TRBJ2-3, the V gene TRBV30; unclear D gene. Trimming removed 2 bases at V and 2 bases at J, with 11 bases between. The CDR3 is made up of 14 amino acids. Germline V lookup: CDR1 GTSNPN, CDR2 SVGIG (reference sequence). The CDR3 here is CAWSRESHTDTQYF. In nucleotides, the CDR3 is TGTGCCTGGAGTCGCGAGTCACACACAGATACGCAGTATTTT.

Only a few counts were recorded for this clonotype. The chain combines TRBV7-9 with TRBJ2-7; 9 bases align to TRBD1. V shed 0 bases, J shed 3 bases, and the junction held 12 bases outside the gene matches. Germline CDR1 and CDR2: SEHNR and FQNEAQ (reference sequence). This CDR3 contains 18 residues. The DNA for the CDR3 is TGTGCCAGCAGCTTAGCTATCACCGGGACAGGGCTGAACTACGAGCAGTACTTC. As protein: CASSLAITGTGLNYEQYF.

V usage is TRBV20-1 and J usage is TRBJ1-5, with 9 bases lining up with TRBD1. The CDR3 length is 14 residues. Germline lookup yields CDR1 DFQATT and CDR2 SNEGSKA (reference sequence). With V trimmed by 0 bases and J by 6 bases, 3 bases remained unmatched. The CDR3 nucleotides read TGCAGTGCTAGAGAGGGGACAGGGATTCAGCCCCAGCATTTT. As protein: CSAREGTGIQPQHF.

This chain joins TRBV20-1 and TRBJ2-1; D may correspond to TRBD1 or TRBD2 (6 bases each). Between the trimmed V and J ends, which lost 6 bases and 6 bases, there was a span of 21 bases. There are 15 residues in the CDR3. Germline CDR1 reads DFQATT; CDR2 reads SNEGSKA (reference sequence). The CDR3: CSAPPKFGGINEQFF. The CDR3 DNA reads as TGCAGTGCCCCACCGAAGTTCGGGGGCATCAATGAGCAGTTCTTC.

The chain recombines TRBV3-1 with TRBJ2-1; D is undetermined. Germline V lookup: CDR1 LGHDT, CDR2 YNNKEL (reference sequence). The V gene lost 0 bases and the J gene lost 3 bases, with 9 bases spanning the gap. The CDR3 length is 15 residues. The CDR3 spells CASSQDINSYNEQFF. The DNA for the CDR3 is TGTGCCAGCAGCCAAGATATTAATAGCTACAATGAGCAGTTCTTC.